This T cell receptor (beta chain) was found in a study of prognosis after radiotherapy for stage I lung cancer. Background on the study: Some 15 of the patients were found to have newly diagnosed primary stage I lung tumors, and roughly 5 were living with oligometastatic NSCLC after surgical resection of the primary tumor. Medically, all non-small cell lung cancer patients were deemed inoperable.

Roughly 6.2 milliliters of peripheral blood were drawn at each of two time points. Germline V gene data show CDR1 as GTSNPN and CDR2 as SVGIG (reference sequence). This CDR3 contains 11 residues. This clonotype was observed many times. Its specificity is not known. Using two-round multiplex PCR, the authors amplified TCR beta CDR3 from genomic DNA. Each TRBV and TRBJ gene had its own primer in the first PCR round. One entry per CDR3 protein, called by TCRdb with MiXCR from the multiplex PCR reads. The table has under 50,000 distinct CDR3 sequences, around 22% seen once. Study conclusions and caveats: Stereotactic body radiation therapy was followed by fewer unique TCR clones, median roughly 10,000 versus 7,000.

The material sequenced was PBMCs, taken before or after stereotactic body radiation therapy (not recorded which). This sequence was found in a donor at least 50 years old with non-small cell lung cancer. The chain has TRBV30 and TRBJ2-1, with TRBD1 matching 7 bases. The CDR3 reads CARDRDNEQFF. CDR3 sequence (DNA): TGTGCACGTGACAGGGACAATGAGCAGTTCTTC.